These 22 T cell receptor beta chains originate from one sample sequenced in a study of glioma-infiltrating T cells after dendritic cell vaccination. TCRdb's copy holds only in-frame clones and misses some; the assay was immunoSEQ multiplex PCR. The data contain about 30,000 clones, 90% of them singletons. Material: blood, obtained before dendritic cell vaccination. The source is a human donor with glioblastoma.

The chain has TRBV5-1 and TRBJ2-3; 7 bases match TRBD1. V lost 4 bases, J lost 0 bases, and 5 bases stayed unmatched. Germline CDR1 reads SGHRS; CDR2 reads YFSETQ. CDR3 length equals 15 residues. The CDR3 DNA is TGCGCCAGCAGCGTCCCGGGACAGAGCACAGATACGCAGTATTTT. Translation: CASSVPGQSTDTQYF.

The chain recombines TRBV6-1 with TRBJ2-3, with 8 bases that match TRBD2. The CDR3 consists of 17 residues. V dropped 3 bases and J dropped 4; count of bases not matched to a gene: 12. CDR1 is MNHNS, CDR2 SASEGT, per germline. The CDR3: CASSDAPGTRKADTQYF. CDR3 DNA: TGTGCCAGCAGTGATGCTCCCGGGACTAGGAAGGCAGATACGCAGTATTTT.

V usage is TRBV11-2 and J usage is TRBJ2-1; TRBD2 aligns across 9 bases. The CDR3 consists of 15 residues. Germline V gene sequence: CDR1 SGHAT, CDR2 FQNNGV. Trimming cost V 6 bases and J 2 bases; bases outside gene matches: 5. The CDR3 DNA is TGTGCCAGCAGTTGGCTAGCGGGGACCTACAATGAGCAGTTCTTC. This translates into CASSWLAGTYNEQFF.

The chain is built from TRBV2 and TRBJ2-2, with D perhaps TRBD2 (5 bases). V was pared by 4 bases and J by 2 bases, with 11 bases between. The CDR3 is 15 amino acids. Germline V gives CDR1 SNHLY, CDR2 FYNNEI. CDR3 DNA sequence: TGTGCCAGCAGTGTGCGAGGAGGTAACACCGGGGAGCTGTTTTTT. As protein: CASSVRGGNTGELFF.

The V call is TRBV18, the J call TRBJ1-6; D unresolved. This CDR3 is 16 amino acids long. V shed 5 bases and J shed 10 bases, with 21 bases lying between them. Germline CDR1 and CDR2: KGHSH and LQKENI. This chain's CDR3 is CASSDRVGGSDSPLHF. For the CDR3, the DNA is TGTGCCAGCTCAGACCGGGTGGGTGGAAGCGACTCACCCCTCCACTTT.

The rearrangement links TRBV7-6 to TRBJ2-5; TRBD2 matches at 15 bases. The CDR3 loop spans 18 amino acids. The J segment lost 5 bases and the V segment lost 5 bases, leaving 12 bases of the junction unmatched. Germline V gene lookup returns CDR1 SGHVS and CDR2 FNYEAQ. CDR3 sequence reads: CASSTGLAGGLSYETQYF. The CDR3 region has the DNA TGTGCCAGCAGCACCGGACTAGCGGGGGGGCTATCGTATGAGACCCAGTACTTC.

This clone has a handful of counts. The chain uses TRBV7-9 and TRBJ1-4; maybe TRBD1 (6 bases). V lost 4 bases to trimming and J lost 8 bases, with 11 bases between them. CDR1 is SEHNR and CDR2 is FQNEAQ in the germline V gene (reference sequence). This CDR3 is 13 amino acids long. DNA of the CDR3: TGTGCCAGCAGCTACCTAGGGACAGAAAAACTGTTTTTT. Encoded protein: CASSYLGTEKLFF.

The chain uses TRBV21-1 and TRBJ2-3; the D call of TRBD1 is as the table states it, not checked on the DNA. TRBV21-1 is noted as a pseudogene. The CDR3 is made up of 15 amino acids. This chain's CDR3 is CASSQGARSTDTQYF. The CDR3, as DNA: TGTGCCAGCAGCCAGGGGGCGCGGAGCACAGATACGCAGTATTTT.

The V call is TRBV6-5, the J call TRBJ1-6; D possibly corresponds to TRBD1 (6 bases). The CDR3 sequence is 14 residues long. Germline V gene sequence: CDR1 MNHEY, CDR2 SVGAGI. The ends were cut back, 10 bases at V and 6 bases at J, with 16 bases in the middle. CDR3 sequence reads: CAIRGGTGNSPLHF. CDR3 DNA: TGTGCCATAAGGGGGGGGACCGGTAATTCACCCCTCCACTTT.

This sequence joins TRBV5-5 and TRBJ2-3; 8 bases are shared with TRBD2. Per germline, CDR1 SGHKS and CDR2 YYEKEE (reference sequence). The CDR3 extends over 19 amino acids. Trimming at V came to 4 bases and at J to 1 base, leaving 17 bases not matched to a gene. CDR3 sequence reads: CASSPRESGGWAGTDTQYF. The CDR3 coding sequence is TGTGCCAGCAGCCCTCGGGAGAGCGGGGGATGGGCTGGCACAGATACGCAGTATTTT.

V usage is TRBV6-1 and J usage is TRBJ1-4; D perhaps matches TRBD1 (5 bases). Germline CDR1 and CDR2: MNHNS and SASEGT. Trimming left V 1 base short and J 5 bases short, with 11 bases between. The CDR3 consists of 15 residues. The CDR3 DNA follows: TGTGCCAGCAGTGAAGTGCGGACACCGAATGAAAAACTGTTTTTT. Translating it yields CASSEVRTPNEKLFF.

The chain employs TRBV2 and TRBJ2-7; 7 nucleotides line up with TRBD2. This CDR3 has 14 residues. The ends lost 2 bases at V and 5 bases at J; junction bases unmatched: 6. Germline CDR1 is SNHLY and CDR2 is FYNNEI. The CDR3 here is CASSESGVSNEQYF. For the CDR3, the DNA is TGTGCCAGCAGTGAAAGCGGGGTGTCGAACGAGCAGTACTTC. Full variable domain (missing parts from reference TRBV2 and TRBJ2-7): EPEVTQTPSHQVTQMGQEVILRCVPISNHLYFYWYRQILGQKVEFLVSFYNNEISEKSEIFDDQFSVERPDGSNFTLKIRSTKLEDSAMYFCASSESGVSNEQYFGPGTRLTVT.

Only a few counts were recorded for this clone. The J gene is TRBJ2-7, the V gene TRBV6-5; D possibly corresponds to TRBD2 (6 bases). The CDR3 contains 15 residues. Germline-derived CDR1 and CDR2 are MNHEY and SVGAGI. V was clipped by 5 bases and J by 6 bases, with 20 bases between them. The chain's CDR3 is CASSPRGASFSEQYF. CDR3 coding DNA: TGTGCCAGCAGTCCCCGCGGGGCCTCCTTTAGCGAGCAGTACTTC.

CDR3 loop: CSAVRTEAFF. DNA for the CDR3: TGCAGTGCGGTGAGGACTGAAGCTTTCTTT. This chain connects TRBV20-1 to TRBJ1-1; no definite D call. Deletions cut 6 bases from V and 5 bases from J, with 7 bases between. The CDR3 runs to 10 residues. Germline CDR1 reads DFQATT; CDR2 reads SNEGSKA (reference sequence).

This clone has only one observation. The rearrangement joins TRBV27 to TRBJ2-2; TRBD2 agrees at 11 bases. In germline, CDR1 is MNHEY, CDR2 SMNVEV (reference sequence). V lost 1 base and J lost 6; bases outside the gene matches: 4. The CDR3 contains 16 residues. The CDR3 here is CASSLLASGGSGELFF. DNA of the CDR3: TGTGCCAGCAGTTTATTGGCTAGCGGGGGGTCCGGGGAGCTGTTTTTT.

V is TRBV6-6 and J is TRBJ2-3; the match to TRBD1 covers 9 bases. Trimming took 6 bases from V and 11 from J; bases not matched to a gene: 6. CDR1 is MNHNY, CDR2 SVGAGI, per germline (reference sequence). The CDR3 covers 12 residues. The CDR3 spells CASRGQGWKQYF. As DNA, the CDR3 is TGTGCCAGCAGGGGACAGGGCTGGAAGCAGTATTTT.

The chain recombines TRBV6-1 with TRBJ2-2, with 7 bases aligning to TRBD1. The trim removed 8 bases at V and 5 bases at J, leaving 5 bases unmatched. This CDR3 has 13 amino acids. Per the germline V gene, CDR1 is MNHNS and CDR2 is SASEGT. The DNA for the CDR3 is TGTGCCAGCGAGGGGGCGCGGACCGGGGAGCTGTTTTTT. Protein sequence: CASEGARTGELFF.

The J gene is TRBJ1-2, the V gene TRBV7-8; no definite D call. Trimming pared 5 bases from V and 4 bases from J, leaving 11 bases between. The CDR3 length is 13 residues. The V gene's germline CDR1 is SGHVS and CDR2 FQNEAQ. In DNA, the CDR3 is TGTGCCAGCAGCCCTAGGACTGCCTATGGCTACACCTTC. Translating it yields CASSPRTAYGYTF.

The chain has TRBV29-1 and TRBJ2-3; TRBD1 matches 8 bases. This CDR3 has 15 amino acids. Germline V lookup: CDR1 SQVTM, CDR2 ANQGSEA. V was clipped by 5 bases and J by 2 bases; unmatched bases: 9. The CDR3 loop is CSVTRRQGPTDTQYF. DNA for the CDR3: TGCAGCGTTACCCGCCGACAGGGGCCCACAGATACGCAGTATTTT.

V is TRBV9 and J is TRBJ2-1; TRBD2 agrees at 11 bases. CDR1 SGDLS and CDR2 YYNGEE come from the germline V gene. The CDR3 is 17 amino acids. Trimming at V came to 4 bases and at J to 3 bases, leaving 9 bases not matched to a gene. The CDR3 DNA reads as TGTGCCAGCAGCTTCTCAACCGGGACTAGCGGCTACAATGAGCAGTTCTTC. It specifies CASSFSTGTSGYNEQFF.

V is TRBV6-6 and J is TRBJ2-7; 7 bases are a match to TRBD2. V dropped 5 bases and J dropped 6; count of bases not matched to a gene: 4. CDR3 length equals 12 residues. The germline V gene encodes CDR1 MNHNY and CDR2 SVGAGI (reference sequence). The chain's CDR3 is CASSKGTIEQYF. In DNA form, the CDR3 reads TGTGCCAGCAGTAAAGGGACTATCGAGCAGTACTTC.

V is TRBV5-1 and J is TRBJ1-5; D possibly corresponds to TRBD1 (5 bases). The ends were cut back, 4 bases at V and 5 bases at J, with 13 bases in the middle. CDR3 size: 14 residues. The germline CDR1 and CDR2 sequences are SGHRS and YFSETQ. CDR3 bases: TGCGCCAGCAGCCCGGGGGGGGGATATCAGCCCCAGCATTTT. Its protein product is CASSPGGGYQPQHF.